This TCR beta chain emerged from a study of blood T cell repertoires in COVID-19. TCRdb's copy holds only in-frame clones and misses some; the assay was immunoSEQ multiplex PCR. Of 70,000 to 75,000 clones listed, about four fifths are singletons. V was cut by 2 bases and J by 7 bases, with 14 bases left in between. Germline V CDR1 and CDR2: SGHDN, FVKESK. This CDR3 spans 15 amino acids. Sequencing was carried out using peripheral blood. The chain links TRBV14 to TRBJ2-2; TRBD2 might be the D (5 bases). The sequence derives from a woman over 75 with active or convalescent COVID-19. The CDR3 DNA sequence: TGTGCCAGCAGCCAATTCCGGACCAGCGGCGGGGAGCTGTTTTTT. Translating gives CASSQFRTSGGELFF.